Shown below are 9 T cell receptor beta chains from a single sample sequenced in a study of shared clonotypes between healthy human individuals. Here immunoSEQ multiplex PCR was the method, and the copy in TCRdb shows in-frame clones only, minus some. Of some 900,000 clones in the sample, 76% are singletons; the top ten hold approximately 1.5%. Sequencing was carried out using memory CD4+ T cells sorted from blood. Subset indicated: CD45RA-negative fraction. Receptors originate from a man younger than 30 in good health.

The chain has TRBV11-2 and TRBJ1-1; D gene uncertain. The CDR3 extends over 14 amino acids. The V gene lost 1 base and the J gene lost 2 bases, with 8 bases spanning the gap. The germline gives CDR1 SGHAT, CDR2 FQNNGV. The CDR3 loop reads CASSLGPPNTEAFF. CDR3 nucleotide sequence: TGTGCCAGCAGCTTAGGACCACCTAACACTGAAGCTTTCTTT.

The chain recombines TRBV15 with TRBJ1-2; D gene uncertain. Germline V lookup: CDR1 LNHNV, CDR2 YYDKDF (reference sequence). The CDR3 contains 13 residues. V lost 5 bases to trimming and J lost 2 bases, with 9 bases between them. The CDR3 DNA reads TGTGCCACCAGCGGATGGTCGAACTATGGCTACACCTTC. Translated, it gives CATSGWSNYGYTF.

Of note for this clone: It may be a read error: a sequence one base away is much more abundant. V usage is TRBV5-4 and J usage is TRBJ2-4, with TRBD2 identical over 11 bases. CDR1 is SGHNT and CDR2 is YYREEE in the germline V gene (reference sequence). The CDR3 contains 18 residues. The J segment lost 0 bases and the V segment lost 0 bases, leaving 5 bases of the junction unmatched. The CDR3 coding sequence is TGTGCCAGCAGCTTGGCCGGGACTAGCGGACTAGCCAAAAACATTCAGTACTTC. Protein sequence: CASSLAGTSGLAKNIQYF.

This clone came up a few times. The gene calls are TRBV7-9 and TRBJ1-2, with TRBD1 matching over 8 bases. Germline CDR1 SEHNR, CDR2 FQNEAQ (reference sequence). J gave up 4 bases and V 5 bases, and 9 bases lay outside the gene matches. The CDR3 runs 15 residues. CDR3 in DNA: TGTGCCAGCAGCCGAGGGACAGGCCGAACCTATGGCTACACCTTC. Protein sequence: CASSRGTGRTYGYTF.

The CDR3 here is CASRQYGTGTHEQYF. CDR3 coding DNA: TGTGCCAGCAGACAATACGGGACAGGAACCCACGAGCAGTACTTC. The rearrangement joins TRBV6-1 to TRBJ2-7; TRBD1 matches at 8 bases. Trimming at V came to 6 bases and at J to 5 bases, leaving 12 bases not matched to a gene. CDR3 length: 15 residues. The V gene's germline CDR1 is MNHNS and CDR2 SASEGT.

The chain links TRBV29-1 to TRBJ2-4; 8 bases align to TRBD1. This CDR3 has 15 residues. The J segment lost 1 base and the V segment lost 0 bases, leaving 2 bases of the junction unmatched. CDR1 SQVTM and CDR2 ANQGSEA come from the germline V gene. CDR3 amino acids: CSVEDRGLAKNIQYF. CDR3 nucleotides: TGCAGCGTTGAAGACAGGGGGCTGGCCAAAAACATTCAGTACTTC.

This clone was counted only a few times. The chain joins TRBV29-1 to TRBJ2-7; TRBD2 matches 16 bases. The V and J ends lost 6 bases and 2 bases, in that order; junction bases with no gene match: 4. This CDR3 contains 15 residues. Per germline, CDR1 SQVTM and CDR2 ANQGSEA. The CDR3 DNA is TGCAGCGTAGGGACTAGCGGGAGGGGGCCCTACGAGCAGTACTTC. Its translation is CSVGTSGRGPYEQYF.

CDR3 DNA: TGCGCCAGCAGCCAAGACGTAGGGCACCAAAGCAATCAGCCCCAGCATTTT. Its protein product is CASSQDVGHQSNQPQHF. V is TRBV4-1 and J is TRBJ1-5; D is ambiguous. This CDR3 has 17 residues. V was shortened by 0 bases and J by 1 base, with 13 bases between the two germline ends. CDR1 is MGHRA and CDR2 is YSYEKL in the germline V gene.

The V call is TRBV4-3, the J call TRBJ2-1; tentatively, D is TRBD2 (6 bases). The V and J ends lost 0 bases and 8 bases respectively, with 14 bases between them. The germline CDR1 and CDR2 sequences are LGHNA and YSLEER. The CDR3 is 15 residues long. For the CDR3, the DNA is TGCGCCAGCAGCCAAGATCAAACTAGCAGCGATGAGCAGTTCTTC. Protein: CASSQDQTSSDEQFF.